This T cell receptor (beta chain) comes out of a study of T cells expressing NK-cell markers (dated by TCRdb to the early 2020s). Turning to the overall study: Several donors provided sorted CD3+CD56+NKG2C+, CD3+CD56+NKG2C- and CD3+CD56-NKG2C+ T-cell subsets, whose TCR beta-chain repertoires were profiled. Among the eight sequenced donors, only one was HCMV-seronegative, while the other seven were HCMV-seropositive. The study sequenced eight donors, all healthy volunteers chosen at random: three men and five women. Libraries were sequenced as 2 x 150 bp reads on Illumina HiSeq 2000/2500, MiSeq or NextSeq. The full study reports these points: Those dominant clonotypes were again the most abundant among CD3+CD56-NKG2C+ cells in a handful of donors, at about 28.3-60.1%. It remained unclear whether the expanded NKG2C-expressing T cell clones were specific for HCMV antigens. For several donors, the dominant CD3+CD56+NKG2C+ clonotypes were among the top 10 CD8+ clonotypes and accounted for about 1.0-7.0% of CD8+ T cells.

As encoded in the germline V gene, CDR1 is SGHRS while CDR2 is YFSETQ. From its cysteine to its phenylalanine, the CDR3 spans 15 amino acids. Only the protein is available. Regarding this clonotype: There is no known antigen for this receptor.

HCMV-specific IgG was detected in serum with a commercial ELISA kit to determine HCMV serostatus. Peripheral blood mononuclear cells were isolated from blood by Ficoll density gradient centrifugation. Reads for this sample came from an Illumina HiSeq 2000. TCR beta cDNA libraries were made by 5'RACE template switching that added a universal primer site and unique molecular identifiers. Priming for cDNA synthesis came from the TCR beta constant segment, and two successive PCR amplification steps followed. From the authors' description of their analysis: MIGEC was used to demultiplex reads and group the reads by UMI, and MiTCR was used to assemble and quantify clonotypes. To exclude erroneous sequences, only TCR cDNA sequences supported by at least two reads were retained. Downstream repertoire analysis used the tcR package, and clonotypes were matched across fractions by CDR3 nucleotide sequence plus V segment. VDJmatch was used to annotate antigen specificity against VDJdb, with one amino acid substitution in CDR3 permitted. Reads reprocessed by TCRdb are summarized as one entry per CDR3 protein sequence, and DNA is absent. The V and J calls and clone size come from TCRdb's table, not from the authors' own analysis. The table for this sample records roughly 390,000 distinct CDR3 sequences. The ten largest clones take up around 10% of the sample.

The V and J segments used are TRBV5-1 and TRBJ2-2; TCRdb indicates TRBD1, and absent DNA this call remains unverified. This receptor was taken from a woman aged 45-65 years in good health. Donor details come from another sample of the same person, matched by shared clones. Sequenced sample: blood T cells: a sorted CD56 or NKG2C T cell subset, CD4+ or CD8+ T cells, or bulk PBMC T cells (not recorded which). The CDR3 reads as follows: CASRSNRGNTGELFF. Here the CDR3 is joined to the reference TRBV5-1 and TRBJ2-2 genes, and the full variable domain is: KAGVTQTPRYLIKTRGQQVTLSCSPISGHRSVSWYQQTPGQGLQFLFEYFSETQRNKGNFPGRFSGRQFSNSRSEMNVSTLELGDSALYLCASRSNRGNTGELFFGEGSRLTVL.